This passage covers 3 T cell receptor beta chains from one sample sequenced in a study of Ad26.COV2.S vaccination and SARS-CoV-2 variants. Generated by immunoSEQ multiplex PCR, the TCRdb table keeps only in-frame clones and is missing some. Altogether more than 150,000 clones are present, around 90% being singletons, with the ten largest covering 5.5% to 6%. The sequences come from peripheral blood, collected after recovery from COVID-19. These receptor sequences come from a human donor who had recovered from COVID-19.

This chain connects TRBV7-9 to TRBJ2-1; D not certain. Germline V gives CDR1 SEHNR, CDR2 FQNEAQ (reference sequence). The CDR3 has 16 amino acids. The germline V and J ends were trimmed by 5 bases and 5 bases, with 19 bases remaining between them. This CDR3 reads CASSATLSGWNNEQFF. CDR3 nucleotide sequence: TGTGCCAGCAGCGCTACGTTGTCCGGATGGAACAATGAGCAGTTCTTC.

This clone was seen once. J is TRBJ2-2 and V is TRBV9; 7 nucleotides line up with TRBD2. J gave up 7 bases and V 6 bases, and 6 bases lay outside the gene matches. Germline-derived CDR1 and CDR2 are SGDLS and YYNGEE. The CDR3 totals 13 residues. The CDR3 region has the DNA TGTGCCAGCAAGGCGGGAGAGGTCGGGGAGCTGTTTTTT. Protein sequence: CASKAGEVGELFF.

The chain joins TRBV19 to TRBJ2-7; the match to TRBD2 covers 10 bases. The germline V gene has CDR1 LNHDA and CDR2 SQIVND (reference sequence). CDR3 size: 14 residues. The V gene end was trimmed by 7 bases and the J gene end by 6 bases; junction bases not matched to a gene: 9. CDR3 nucleotides: TGTGCCAGTACCCCGGCTAGCGGGGGCATCGAGCAGTACTTC. Translation: CASTPASGGIEQYF.